The clone carrying this TCR beta chain was seen many times. Its antigen is unknown. Looked up from germline, CDR1 is SGHTA and CDR2 is FQGNSA. The CDR3 loop spans 17 amino acids. Trimming removed 7 bases from V and 1 base from J; junction bases left unmatched: 11. The cDNA was synthesized by means of template-switch 5'RACE, which was carried out with 10-nucleotide random UMIs. Via MiXCR, TCRdb re-called the 5' RACE reads, giving one row per CDR3 protein. The sample has approximately 60,000 distinct CDR3 sequences, under 5% seen once. These data belong to a study of neurological immune-mediated disorders. Overall study findings and caveats: Healthy controls had more TCR clonal expansion than multiple sclerosis, which showed the least, whereas HTLV-1-associated myelopathy showed the most. Expanded clones shared no CDR3 amino acid sequences across subjects, suggesting private repertoires in all groups.

The unsorted libraries originated from 2 million PBMCs that had been stored at -80 C. The origin of this receptor is a man aged 50 to 59 with multiple sclerosis. The material sequenced was PBMCs. V usage is TRBV7-2 and J usage is TRBJ1-5; 9 bases fit TRBD1. The CDR3 here is CASTPGDRVWSNQPQHF. DNA of the CDR3: TGTGCCAGCACCCCTGGGGACAGGGTGTGGAGCAATCAGCCCCAGCATTTT.